Listed below are T cell receptor beta chains from one sample, sequenced in a study of T cell changes during pregnancy in multiple sclerosis. Sequenced by immunoSEQ multiplex PCR; TCRdb stores in-frame clones only, minus some. Seen here are 85,000 to 130,000 clones, roughly 92% observed once, and the top ten hold 1% to 1.5%. Sequencing used peripheral blood, obtained in the second trimester of pregnancy. Source of these receptors: a female donor with multiple sclerosis, enrolled in a pregnancy study. Each CDR3 is given with its conserved first and last residue. Each record gives: D gene, clone size, J gene, V gene, CDR3 protein, CDR3 DNA. The D gene is left open where the match is weak. Expanded clones get a size class; other rows say once, few or many, or leave the size out.

>TRBD1|.|TRBJ2-3|TRBV30
CAWSVSGGDTQYF
TGTGCCTGGAGTGTATCAGGGGGAGATACGCAGTATTTT
>.|.|TRBJ2-1|TRBV29-1
CSVEQGSVYNEQFF
TGCAGCGTTGAGCAGGGTTCGGTCTACAATGAGCAGTTCTTC
>TRBD2|.|TRBJ2-1|TRBV30
CAWSVEGGSFYNEQFF
TGTGCCTGGAGTGTAGAGGGAGGGTCTTTCTACAATGAGCAGTTCTTC
>.|.|TRBJ2-2|TRBV5-1
CASSLGDIRAGELFF
TGCGCCAGCAGCTTGGGGGACATTCGAGCCGGGGAGCTGTTTTTT
>TRBD2|.|TRBJ2-1|TRBV5-8
CASSLGFSGRANEQFF
TGTGCCAGCAGCTTGGGGTTTAGCGGGAGGGCCAATGAGCAGTTCTTC
>.|.|TRBJ1-4|TRBV4-1
CASSQVRTVSTNEKLFF
TGCGCCAGCAGCCAAGTTCGGACAGTTTCAACTAATGAAAAACTGTTTTTT
>TRBD2|.|TRBJ2-1|TRBV7-9
CASSSGLAGGSSYNEQFF
TGTGCCAGCAGCTCCGGACTAGCGGGGGGGAGCTCCTACAATGAGCAGTTCTTC
>.|.|TRBJ2-5|TRBV18
CASSPRQSGPEETQYF
TGTGCCAGCTCACCTCGCCAAAGCGGCCCTGAAGAGACCCAGTACTTC
>TRBD2|.|TRBJ2-7|TRBV11-3
CASSLGEGNSYEQYF
TGTGCCAGCAGCTTAGGGGAGGGAAACTCCTACGAGCAGTACTTC
>.|.|TRBJ2-7|TRBV28
CASSFSSYEQYF
TGTGCCAGCAGTTTCTCTTCCTACGAGCAGTACTTC
>TRBD1|.|TRBJ2-7|TRBV6-5
CASRNRGYEQYF
TGTGCCAGCAGAAACAGGGGGTACGAGCAGTACTTC
>.|once|TRBJ2-1|TRBV7-9
CASSLAAVAVNEQFF
TGTGCCAGCAGCTTAGCGGCGGTAGCGGTAAATGAGCAGTTCTTC
>TRBD1|.|TRBJ1-6|TRBV4-1
CASSQVRSDRDYSPLHF
TGCGCCAGCAGCCAAGTGAGAAGCGACAGGGACTATTCACCCCTCCACTTT
>.|.|TRBJ2-7|TRBV30
CAWSVPAGTYEQYF
TGTGCCTGGAGTGTCCCGGCGGGTACCTACGAGCAGTACTTC
>.|.|TRBJ2-3|TRBV29-1
CSVAMGGPDTQYF
TGCAGCGTTGCTATGGGGGGTCCAGATACGCAGTATTTT
>.|.|TRBJ1-2|TRBV10-1
CASNPGQSGYTF
TGCGCCAGCAATCCAGGACAGTCTGGCTACACCTTC
>TRBD1|.|TRBJ1-2|TRBV10-3
CAISDRQGAYGYTF
TGTGCCATCAGTGATAGACAGGGGGCCTATGGCTACACCTTC
>.|.|TRBJ2-7|TRBV6-1
CASSESGTYEQYF
TGTGCCAGCAGTGAGTCAGGGACCTACGAGCAGTACTTC
>.|few|TRBJ1-5|TRBV28
CASSLEVGAGNQPQHF
TGTGCCAGCAGTTTAGAAGTTGGGGCCGGCAATCAGCCCCAGCATTTT
>.|.|TRBJ1-6|TRBV7-3
CASSLTPFNSPLHF
TGTGCCAGCAGCTTGACACCTTTCAATTCACCCCTCCACTTT
>.|.|TRBJ2-3|TRBV11-2
CASSLGPGTDTQYF
TGTGCCAGCAGCTTAGGTCCCGGGACAGATACGCAGTATTTT
>.|.|TRBJ2-7|TRBV2
CASVRGPNSYEQYF
TGTGCCAGCGTCCGCGGGCCGAACTCCTACGAGCAGTACTTC
>.|.|TRBJ2-1|TRBV28
CASSLSSGEQFF
TGTGCCAGCAGTTTATCCTCCGGTGAGCAGTTCTTC
>TRBD1|.|TRBJ1-6|TRBV7-2
CASSLIPGQNNSPLHF
TGTGCCAGCAGCTTAATTCCGGGACAGAATAATTCACCCCTCCACTTT
>TRBD2|.|TRBJ2-2|TRBV11-2
CASSFSGRETGELFF
TGTGCCAGCAGCTTTAGCGGGAGAGAAACCGGGGAGCTGTTTTTT
>.|few|TRBJ1-6|TRBV5-5
CASSLGTGGGSPLHF
TGTGCCAGCAGCCTCGGCACAGGCGGTGGGTCACCCCTCCACTTT
>TRBD1|.|TRBJ1-4|TRBV30
CAWSRTGGNDEKLFF
TGTGCCTGGAGTCGCACAGGGGGCAATGATGAAAAACTGTTTTTT
>TRBD1|.|TRBJ1-1|TRBV6-1
CASSEEVTRDRGRLNTEAFF
TGTGCCAGCAGTGAAGAGGTAACGAGGGACAGGGGGCGACTGAACACTGAAGCTTTCTTT
>.|.|TRBJ1-5|TRBV4-1
CASSPISRGPINQPQHF
TGCGCCAGCAGCCCGATTTCTAGGGGTCCTATCAATCAGCCCCAGCATTTT
>TRBD1|.|TRBJ1-2|TRBV6-6
CASSLASGQGNGYTF
TGTGCCAGCAGTCTAGCCTCGGGACAGGGTAATGGCTACACCTTC
>TRBD1|.|TRBJ2-5|TRBV27
CASKQGLQETQYF
TGTGCCAGCAAACAGGGGCTCCAAGAGACCCAGTACTTC
>TRBD2|.|TRBJ2-5|TRBV15
CATSTLAGGIGETQYF
TGTGCCACCAGCACATTAGCGGGGGGGATTGGAGAGACCCAGTACTTC
>.|.|TRBJ1-2|TRBV2
CASRTLNYGYTF
TGTGCCAGCAGGACTCTTAACTATGGCTACACCTTC
>TRBD2|.|TRBJ2-3|TRBV9
CASSVFGTSGRTDTQYF
TGTGCCAGCAGCGTATTCGGGACTAGCGGGAGGACAGATACGCAGTATTTT
>.|.|TRBJ1-1|TRBV5-1
CASSLGGGGTEAFF
TGCGCCAGCAGCCTCGGGGGTGGGGGCACTGAAGCTTTCTTT
>TRBD1|once|TRBJ2-1|TRBV5-1
CASSLSPGGSYNEQFF
TGCGCCAGCAGCTTGTCGCCAGGGGGCTCCTACAATGAGCAGTTCTTC